The rows below give T cell receptor beta chains drawn from one sample of a study of CD8 T cells in ankylosing spondylitis. Using its own MiXCR run on the 5' RACE reads, TCRdb lists one record per CDR3 protein. This table holds over 100,000 distinct CDR3 sequences, 6% to 8.5% found once. The source material was blood, either unsorted or a sorted T cell fraction (not recorded which). The receptors here all came from a male donor with ankylosing spondylitis or in good health (not recorded which). Both conserved end residues are part of each CDR3. D genes are given only for firm matches. Only some rows state a clone size, as once, few, many or a class for expanded clones.

size: many; V: TRBV4-1; D: TRBD1; J: TRBJ2-7; DNA: TGCGCCAGCAGGGGGACAGGCGCCTACGAGCAGTACTTC; CDR3: CASRGTGAYEQYF
size: many; V: TRBV5-5; D: NA; J: TRBJ1-2; DNA: TGTGCCAGCAGCCAGGGCAAAGCGGTCTATGGCTACACCTTC; CDR3: CASSQGKAVYGYTF
size: many; V: TRBV5-1; D: NA; J: TRBJ2-7; DNA: TGCGCCAGCAGCTCGCCCCAGGGTCGCGGAAGGTTTCCCTTCTACGAGCAGTACTTC; CDR3: CASSSPQGRGRFPFYEQYF
size: many; V: TRBV28; D: NA; J: TRBJ2-3; DNA: TGTGCCAGCAGTTTAGGTGAGAATACGCAGTATTTT; CDR3: CASSLGENTQYF
size: many; V: TRBV12-3/TRBV12-4; D: NA; J: TRBJ2-2; DNA: TGTGCCAGCATGGGGAATACCGGGGAGCTGTTTTTT; CDR3: CASMGNTGELFF
size: NA; V: TRBV30; D: TRBD2; J: TRBJ2-7; DNA: TGTGCCTGGAGTTCGGGGGGGTACTCCTACGAGCAGTACTTC; CDR3: CAWSSGGYSYEQYF
size: many; V: TRBV10-3; D: NA; J: TRBJ2-5; DNA: TGTGCCATCGCGGTGGGAGAGACCCAGTACTTC; CDR3: CAIAVGETQYF
size: many; V: TRBV24-1; D: TRBD1; J: TRBJ2-1; DNA: TGTGCCACCAGTGGTGCGACAGGGTTTAGGTACAATGAGCAGTTCTTC; CDR3: CATSGATGFRYNEQFF
size: NA; V: TRBV5-1; D: NA; J: TRBJ1-5; DNA: TGCGCCAGCAGCTTGGATTCAGGCAACAATCAGCCCCAGCATTTT; CDR3: CASSLDSGNNQPQHF
size: many; V: TRBV20-1; D: TRBD2; J: TRBJ2-2; DNA: TGCAGTGCTAGAGATCGGGTAGCGGGGGGGCGCGGGGAGCTGTTTTTT; CDR3: CSARDRVAGGRGELFF
size: many; V: TRBV7-2; D: NA; J: TRBJ2-1; DNA: TGTGCCAGCAGCTTAGCGGGTAGTGGCCGTAGCGAGCAGTTCTTC; CDR3: CASSLAGSGRSEQFF
size: many; V: TRBV5-1; D: NA; J: TRBJ2-7; DNA: TGCGCCAGCAGCTCACGGACTGGACCTTACTACGAGCAGTACTTC; CDR3: CASSSRTGPYYEQYF
size: many; V: TRBV5-1; D: TRBD1; J: TRBJ2-1; DNA: TGCGCCAGCAGCTTGTGGCAGGGGGCCAACAATGAGCAGTTCTTC; CDR3: CASSLWQGANNEQFF
size: many; V: TRBV9; D: NA; J: TRBJ2-5; DNA: TGTGCCAGCAGCGTAGAAGAAGAGACCCAGTACTTC; CDR3: CASSVEEETQYF
size: many; V: TRBV14; D: NA; J: TRBJ1-6; DNA: TGTGCCAGCAGTCTTTCCGGGACAACTATTAATTCACCCCTCCACTTT; CDR3: CASSLSGTTINSPLHF
size: many; V: TRBV7-3; D: NA; J: TRBJ2-1; DNA: TGTGCCAGCAGCTTTGCACCCTACAATGAGCAGTTCTTC; CDR3: CASSFAPYNEQFF
size: few; V: TRBV5-4; D: NA; J: TRBJ2-5; DNA: TGTGCCAGCAGCTTAAAGCTTAGACAGGGAGGTGGAGAGACCCAGTACTTC; CDR3: CASSLKLRQGGGETQYF
size: NA; V: TRBV5-1; D: NA; J: TRBJ2-2; DNA: TGCGCCAGCAGCTTGAATCGGGCAGCGAACACCGGGGAGCTGTTTTTT; CDR3: CASSLNRAANTGELFF
size: few; V: TRBV19; D: NA; J: TRBJ2-7; DNA: TGTGCCAGTAGCTACAATCCAGGGGGGTTCTACGAGCAGTACTTC; CDR3: CASSYNPGGFYEQYF
size: NA; V: TRBV5-1; D: TRBD2; J: TRBJ2-1; DNA: TGCGCCAGCAGCGTAGCGGGTAGCTCCTACAATGAGCAGTTCTTC; CDR3: CASSVAGSSYNEQFF
size: many; V: TRBV12-3/TRBV12-4; D: TRBD2; J: TRBJ2-1; DNA: TGTGCCAGCAGTTTTTCGGGGACTAGCGGGACCGGGTTCTTC; CDR3: CASSFSGTSGTGFF
size: many; V: TRBV10-3; D: NA; J: TRBJ2-5; DNA: TGTGCCATCAGTGAGCAAACAAATGGACAGACCCAGTACTTC; CDR3: CAISEQTNGQTQYF